This T cell receptor beta chain was identified in a study of OX40 agonist ivuxolimab in advanced cancers. Trimming removed 4 bases from V and 2 bases from J, with 8 bases in between. This CDR3 has 12 residues. CDR1 and CDR2 from the germline V gene are SQVTM and ANQGSEA. This clone was seen a single time. This table comes from immunoSEQ multiplex PCR, and its TCRdb copy is limited to in-frame clones, with some not included. This table holds roughly 35,000 clones, roughly 82% found once. Source: CD4+ or CD8+ T cells sorted from blood, taken in a trial of the OX40 agonist ivuxolimab. The sequence derives from an adult with an advanced solid tumor such as melanoma, head and neck, liver or kidney cancer. V gene TRBV29-1 combines with J gene TRBJ1-2; weak D call: TRBD1 (6 bases). In nucleotides, the CDR3 is TGCAGCGTTGGGAGGGGGAACTATGGCTACACCTTC. Protein: CSVGRGNYGYTF.